Listed below are T cell receptor beta chains from one sample, sequenced in a study of beta chain features in type 1 diabetes. TCRdb's table, derived via immunoSEQ multiplex PCR, lists solely in-frame clones and lacks some. The table lists 600,000 to 700,000 clones, 10% to 15% of them singletons. Sequenced input: naive CD4+ T cells from blood. These receptors originate from a man younger than 35 with type 1 diabetes. Each CDR3 is given with its conserved first and last residue. A D gene is named only where the DNA matches it firmly. Not all rows give a size; the values are once, few, many and, for expanded clones, a class.

NA	TRBV5-1	TRBJ2-2	few	CASSSYTAAGELFF	TGCGCCAGCAGCTCATATACAGCAGCCGGGGAGCTGTTTTTT
NA	TRBV7-8	TRBJ1-5	NA	CASSLGPLQSVQPQHF	TGTGCCAGCAGCTTAGGCCCCCTACAATCGGTACAGCCCCAGCATTTT
NA	TRBV28	TRBJ1-2	few	CASTSPSYGYTF	TGTGCCAGCACCAGCCCGTCCTATGGCTACACCTTC
NA	TRBV5-4	TRBJ2-5	few	CASSAPSGEVAGLETQYF	TGTGCCAGCAGCGCCCCATCGGGGGAGGTTGCAGGGCTTGAGACCCAGTACTTC
NA	TRBV7-9	TRBJ2-1	NA	CASSLLGSTYNEQFF	TGTGCCAGCAGCTTGTTAGGATCCACCTACAATGAGCAGTTCTTC
NA	TRBV19	TRBJ1-2	NA	CASSILGDVYGYTF	TGTGCCAGTAGTATATTGGGGGACGTCTATGGCTACACCTTC
TRBD1	TRBV5-4	TRBJ2-2	few	CASSRWTGGGTGELFF	TGTGCCAGCAGCCGGTGGACAGGGGGAGGCACCGGGGAGCTGTTTTTT
NA	TRBV7-9	TRBJ2-2	NA	CASSFQGVDTGELFF	TGTGCCAGCAGCTTTCAAGGAGTCGACACCGGGGAGCTGTTTTTT
NA	TRBV7-9	TRBJ2-2	few	CASSSIPGRTRELFF	TGTGCCAGCAGCTCTATTCCGGGACGAACTAGGGAGCTGTTTTTT
NA	TRBV4-1	TRBJ1-4	NA	CASSQVGVTNEKLFF	TGCGCCAGCAGCCAAGTTGGGGTCACTAATGAAAAACTGTTTTTT
NA	TRBV15	TRBJ1-1	few	CATSRDKGTEAFF	TGTGCCACCAGCAGAGATAAGGGCACTGAAGCTTTCTTT
NA	TRBV9	TRBJ1-2	NA	CASSVAGGGQGYTF	TGTGCCAGCAGCGTAGCGGGGGGAGGGCAAGGCTACACCTTC
NA	TRBV7-9	TRBJ1-2	NA	CASSLEGDYGYTF	TGTGCCAGCAGCTTAGAAGGGGACTATGGCTACACCTTC
NA	TRBV30	TRBJ1-4	few	CAWSLGRDNEKLFF	TGTGCCTGGAGTTTGGGGAGGGATAATGAAAAACTGTTTTTT
TRBD1	TRBV23-1	TRBJ2-2	many	CASSQPGTGDNGELFF	TGCGCCAGCAGTCAACCCGGGACAGGGGACAACGGGGAGCTGTTTTTT
TRBD2	TRBV5-1	TRBJ2-5	few	CASSPGTSGGPYQETQYF	TGCGCCAGCAGCCCCGGGACTAGCGGGGGGCCATACCAAGAGACCCAGTACTTC
NA	TRBV18	TRBJ1-1	NA	CASSGQGTEAFF	TGTGCCAGCTCCGGGCAAGGCACTGAAGCTTTCTTT
NA	TRBV2	TRBJ1-1	few	CASSLEGGNTEAFF	TGTGCCAGCAGTCTTGAGGGGGGGAACACTGAAGCTTTCTTT
NA	TRBV30	TRBJ2-7	few	CAWSLTSGYEQYF	TGTGCCTGGAGTTTAACCTCTGGCTACGAGCAGTACTTC
NA	TRBV5-1	TRBJ1-1	NA	CASSSTGLATEAFF	TGCGCCAGCAGCTCCACAGGGTTGGCCACTGAAGCTTTCTTT
TRBD1	TRBV7-9	TRBJ2-3	NA	CASSPTGETDTQYF	TGTGCCAGCAGCCCCACAGGGGAGACAGATACGCAGTATTTT
TRBD1	TRBV14	TRBJ1-6	NA	CASSQEGVRGNSPLHF	TGTGCCAGCAGCCAAGAGGGGGTCAGGGGGAATTCACCCCTCCACTTT
TRBD1	TRBV30	TRBJ1-4	few	CAWSADRLGKLFF	TGTGCCTGGAGTGCGGACAGGTTGGGAAAACTGTTTTTT
NA	TRBV19	TRBJ2-3	few	CASSSKPTAGTDTQYF	TGTGCCAGTAGTTCAAAGCCCACCGCGGGCACAGATACGCAGTATTTT
TRBD1	TRBV2	TRBJ2-4	NA	CASRPGQLNIQYF	TGTGCCAGCAGACCGGGACAGTTAAACATTCAGTACTTC
NA	TRBV11-2	TRBJ2-5	NA	CASSLIGQETQYF	TGTGCCAGCAGCTTAATCGGCCAAGAGACCCAGTACTTC
TRBD1	TRBV25-1	TRBJ1-1	once	CASSPSGGWTEAFF	TGTGCCAGCAGCCCCTCAGGGGGCTGGACTGAAGCTTTCTTT
NA	TRBV28	TRBJ1-1	few	CASSSTGNGNEAFF	TGTGCCAGCAGTTCTACAGGTAATGGGAACGAAGCTTTCTTT
NA	TRBV25-1	TRBJ1-1	few	CATLDDMNTEAFF	TGTGCCACCCTGGACGACATGAACACTGAAGCTTTCTTT
TRBD1	TRBV7-9	TRBJ1-1	NA	CASRVRGRIEAFF	TGTGCCAGCAGGGTGAGGGGGCGGATTGAAGCTTTCTTT
NA	TRBV7-7	TRBJ2-5	few	CASSLGISATEETQYF	TGTGCTAGCAGCTTAGGTATTAGCGCAACCGAGGAGACCCAGTACTTC
TRBD2	TRBV12-5	TRBJ2-3	few	CASGPRLAGAGDTQYF	TGTGCTAGTGGTCCCCGTTTAGCGGGGGCGGGAGATACGCAGTATTTT
NA	TRBV4-1	TRBJ1-4	few	CASSQEHGQGTSMEKLFF	TGCGCCAGCAGCCAAGAACATGGGCAGGGAACTTCTATGGAAAAACTGTTTTTT
NA	TRBV5-1	TRBJ2-3	NA	CASSFGPPGPDTQYF	TGCGCCAGCAGCTTCGGCCCCCCCGGCCCAGATACGCAGTATTTT
NA	TRBV6-5	TRBJ2-7	few	CASSRDRSSYEQYF	TGTGCCAGCAGCAGGGACCGAAGCTCCTACGAGCAGTACTTC
NA	TRBV30	TRBJ1-3	NA	CAWSVGQRGNTIYF	TGTGCCTGGAGTGTCGGACAGAGAGGAAACACCATATATTTT
TRBD1	TRBV18	TRBJ1-1	NA	CASSPRQGDNTEAFF	TGTGCCAGCTCACCCCGACAGGGGGACAACACTGAAGCTTTCTTT
NA	TRBV18	TRBJ2-7	NA	CASSPVPGTSYEQYF	TGTGCCAGCTCACCGGTTCCAGGAACATCCTACGAGCAGTACTTC
NA	TRBV30	TRBJ2-7	NA	CAWSPTSGAYEQYF	TGTGCCTGGAGTCCGACCTCCGGGGCATACGAGCAGTACTTC
TRBD1	TRBV29-1	TRBJ1-2	few	CSVATGGDYGYTF	TGCAGCGTCGCTACAGGGGGCGACTATGGCTACACCTTC
NA	TRBV27	TRBJ1-5	NA	CASSFSGNQPQHF	TGTGCCAGCAGTTTTTCAGGTAATCAGCCCCAGCATTTT
NA	TRBV11-1	TRBJ1-1	once	CASSRGRQNTEAFF	TGTGCCAGCAGCCGCGGGCGGCAGAACACTGAAGCTTTCTTT
NA	TRBV5-1	TRBJ1-4	few	CASSLNANNPGKLFF	TGCGCCAGCAGCTTGAATGCCAACAACCCGGGGAAACTGTTTTTT
TRBD2	TRBV7-6	TRBJ2-7	NA	CASSRNPGTNFGEQYF	TGTGCCAGCAGCCGCAATCCCGGGACTAATTTTGGCGAGCAGTACTTC
NA	TRBV7-9	TRBJ1-1	NA	CASSLWGNTEAFF	TGTGCCAGCAGCTTATGGGGAAACACTGAAGCTTTCTTT
TRBD1	TRBV4-1	TRBJ2-7	NA	CASSQGQGPAYEQYF	TGCGCCAGCAGCCAAGGACAGGGCCCGGCGTACGAGCAGTACTTC
TRBD1	TRBV5-1	TRBJ1-1	NA	CASSSAGQGWNTEAFF	TGCGCCAGCAGCTCGGCGGGACAGGGCTGGAACACTGAAGCTTTCTTT
NA	TRBV6-1	TRBJ2-3	NA	CASNPLESTDTQYF	TGTGCCAGCAACCCACTAGAATCCACAGATACGCAGTATTTT
NA	TRBV27	TRBJ2-7	NA	CASKPTGISYEQYF	TGTGCCAGCAAGCCTACAGGGATCTCCTACGAGCAGTACTTC
NA	TRBV28	TRBJ1-4	few	CASSLASEKLFF	TGTGCCAGCAGTTTAGCGAGTGAAAAACTGTTTTTT